These 11 T cell receptor beta chains came from one sample sequenced in a study of blood T cell repertoires in COVID-19. The table came from immunoSEQ multiplex PCR; TCRdb's copy has only in-frame clones and leaves some out. The profile shows 95,000 to 100,000 clones, roughly 85% of them singletons. The sequenced sample was peripheral blood. The receptors were gathered from an older woman with active or convalescent COVID-19.

V usage is TRBV5-1 and J usage is TRBJ1-4, with D unclear. V gave up 7 bases and J gave up 7 bases, with 14 bases separating them. Germline V gives CDR1 SGHRS, CDR2 YFSETQ. The CDR3 spans 13 residues. CDR3 DNA: TGCGCCAGCCGTGGCACAGTCAGTGAAAAACTGTTTTTT. The encoded protein is CASRGTVSEKLFF.

The rearrangement joins TRBV6-5 to TRBJ2-3; D may be TRBD1 (5 bases). Germline values: CDR1 MNHEY, CDR2 SVGAGI. The CDR3 extends over 14 amino acids. V was pared by 0 bases and J by 1 base, with 5 bases between. The CDR3 here is CASSYSGGTDTQYF. The CDR3 nucleotides read TGTGCCAGCAGTTACTCAGGGGGCACAGATACGCAGTATTTT.

This chain uses TRBV11-2 with TRBJ2-5; tentatively, D is TRBD1 (5 bases). This CDR3 has 15 amino acids. Germline CDR1 and CDR2: SGHAT and FQNNGV. Trimming cost V 5 bases and J 0 bases, with 13 bases left between them. Here the CDR3 DNA reads TGTGCCAGCAGCCCCGACAGAACGTACCAAGAGACCCAGTACTTC. Translation: CASSPDRTYQETQYF. The full variable domain, in which reference TRBV11-2 and TRBJ2-5 provide the parts outside the CDR3, is EAGVAQSPRYKIIEKRQSVAFWCNPISGHATLYWYQQILGQGPKLLIQFQNNGVVDDSQLPKDRFSAERLKGVDSTLKIQPAKLEDSAVYLCASSPDRTYQETQYFGPGTRLLVL.

This clone showed up just once. The V and J genes are TRBV28 and TRBJ2-1; a possible D gene is TRBD1 (5 bases). The germline gives CDR1 MDHEN, CDR2 SYDVKM. This CDR3 region has 12 residues. V was clipped by 2 bases and J by 7 bases, with 6 bases between them. CDR3 sequence reads: CASSLRGNEQFF. The CDR3 nucleotides are TGTGCCAGCAGTTTAAGGGGAAATGAGCAGTTCTTC. Using reference TRBV28 and TRBJ2-1 for the parts outside the CDR3, the full variable domain is DVKVTQSSRYLVKRTGEKVFLECVQDMDHENMFWYRQDPGLGLRLIYFSYDVKMKEKGDIPEGYSVSREKKERFSLILESASTNQTSMYLCASSLRGNEQFFGPGTRLTVL.

This clone was counted between two and nine times. V usage is TRBV5-5 and J usage is TRBJ1-2; possibly TRBD1 for D (5 bases). The CDR3 extends over 16 amino acids. Germline CDR1 reads SGHKS; CDR2 reads YYEKEE (reference sequence). V lost 0 bases, J lost 5 bases, and 17 bases lay in between. The CDR3, as DNA: TGTGCCAGCAGCTTGGGGGACTTCCAACTCACTTATGGCTACACCTTC. Translating gives CASSLGDFQLTYGYTF.

This clone was counted between two and nine times. V usage is TRBV7-2 and J usage is TRBJ2-7; 10 bases agree with TRBD2. CDR3 size: 15 residues. Germline CDR1 reads SGHTA; CDR2 reads FQGNSA. V gave up 5 bases and J gave up 1 base; unmatched junction bases: 5. The CDR3 bases are TGTGCCAGCAGCAATCCGGGACTAGCGTCCTACGAGCAGTACTTC. The encoded protein is CASSNPGLASYEQYF. Filled out from reference TRBV7-2 and TRBJ2-7, the complete variable domain reads GAGVSQSPSNKVTEKGKDVELRCDPISGHTALYWYRQSLGQGLEFLIYFQGNSAPDKSGLPSDRFSAERTGGSVSTLTIQRTQQEDSAVYLCASSNPGLASYEQYFGPGTRLTVT.

The chain couples TRBV7-2 to TRBJ2-3, with 7 bases identical to TRBD2. Trimming cost V 1 base and J 1 base; bases outside gene matches: 11. Per germline, CDR1 SGHTA and CDR2 FQGNSA. This CDR3 has 18 residues. The CDR3 sequence: CASSLDWPREVRTDTQYF. CDR3 bases: TGTGCCAGCAGCTTAGATTGGCCCCGGGAGGTACGCACAGATACGCAGTATTTT.

J is TRBJ1-2 and V is TRBV7-2; TRBD1 matches at 8 bases. Germline V lookup: CDR1 SGHTA, CDR2 FQGNSA. V was pared by 5 bases and J by 3 bases, with 14 bases of the junction left unmatched. The CDR3 runs to 17 residues. As DNA, the CDR3 is TGTGCCAGCAGCAATCGTCGGGGGCAGGGGGCCGACTATGGCTACACCTTC. As protein: CASSNRRGQGADYGYTF.

The V and J genes are TRBV28 and TRBJ1-5, with 9 bases matching TRBD1. The ends lost 6 bases at V and 1 base at J; junction bases unmatched: 7. CDR1 is MDHEN and CDR2 is SYDVKM in the germline V gene. This CDR3 has 16 residues. The CDR3 DNA reads as TGTGCCAGCAGCATGGACAGGGGTTGGAGCAATCAGCCCCAGCATTTT. It specifies CASSMDRGWSNQPQHF.

The V gene is TRBV7-8, the J gene TRBJ1-2; TRBD1 might be the D (6 bases). Trimming cost V 4 bases and J 0 bases, with 12 bases left between them. The germline CDR1 and CDR2 sequences are SGHVS and FQNEAQ. The CDR3 runs to 15 residues. CDR3 in amino acids: CASSSRTVPNYGYTF. The CDR3 nucleotides read TGTGCCAGCAGCTCCCGGACAGTCCCTAACTATGGCTACACCTTC.

The chain employs TRBV3-1 (or the pseudogene TRBV3-2) and TRBJ1-4, with a possible D match to TRBD1 (6 bases). In germline, CDR1 is LGHDT, CDR2 YNNKEL (reference sequence). V dropped 0 bases and J dropped 9 bases, with 11 bases sitting between them. The length of the CDR3 is 14 residues. The DNA for the CDR3 is TGTGCCAGCAGCCAAGAGGGACAAAGGAAAAAACTGTTTTTT. Its translation is CASSQEGQRKKLFF.